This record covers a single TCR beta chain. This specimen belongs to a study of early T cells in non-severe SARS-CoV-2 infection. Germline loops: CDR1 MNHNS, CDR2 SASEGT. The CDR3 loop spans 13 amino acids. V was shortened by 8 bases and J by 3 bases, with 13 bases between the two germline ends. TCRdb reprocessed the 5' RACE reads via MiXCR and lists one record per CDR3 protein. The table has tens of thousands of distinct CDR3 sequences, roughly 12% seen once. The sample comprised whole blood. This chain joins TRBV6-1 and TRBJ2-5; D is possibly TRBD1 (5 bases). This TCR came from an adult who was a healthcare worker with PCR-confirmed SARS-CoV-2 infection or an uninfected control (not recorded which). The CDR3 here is CASLGDSEETQYF. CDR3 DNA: TGTGCCAGCTTAGGGGATAGTGAAGAGACCCAGTACTTC.